This entry lists 9 T cell receptor beta chains sequenced from one sample in a study of long-term antiretroviral therapy in people with HIV. The immunoSEQ assay was v3.0, run at survey level. Libraries were prepared by immunoSEQ multiplex PCR; TCRdb keeps only in-frame clonotypes and omits some of them. The profile shows 30,000 to 40,000 clones, approximately 74% of them singletons. Material: unsorted PBMCs, obtained 3 years after starting antiretroviral therapy. The source of these receptors is a middle-aged man with HIV.

The rearrangement joins TRBV7-9 to TRBJ2-7; D not certain. CDR1 is SEHNR and CDR2 is FQNEAQ in the germline V gene (reference sequence). With 5 bases removed from V and 0 bases from J, the gap between germline ends came to 8 bases. CDR3 length equals 13 residues. The CDR3 reads CASSTRYSYEQYF. The DNA for the CDR3 is TGTGCCAGCAGCACCAGATACTCCTACGAGCAGTACTTC.

The chain has TRBV28 and TRBJ1-4; D remains ambiguous. Germline V gene sequence: CDR1 MDHEN, CDR2 SYDVKM. The ends were cut back, 1 base at V and 1 base at J, with 10 bases in the middle. The CDR3 runs 16 residues. This CDR3 reads CASSLSQAGTNEKLFF. The CDR3 nucleotides are TGTGCCAGCAGTTTATCCCAGGCGGGAACTAATGAAAAACTGTTTTTT.

J is TRBJ2-5 and V is TRBV6-4; D is possibly TRBD1 (5 bases). The CDR3 contains 13 residues. The V end was cut by 6 bases, the J end by 2 bases, with 10 bases between. Looked up from germline, CDR1 is MRHNA and CDR2 is SNTAGT. As DNA, the CDR3 is TGTGCCAGCAGGGGGCGAGATCAAGAGACCCAGTACTTC. Encoded protein: CASRGRDQETQYF.

The rearrangement uses TRBV5-4 and TRBJ1-4; perhaps TRBD1 as D (5 bases). The CDR3 has 15 residues. The V end was cut by 0 bases, the J end by 7 bases, with 13 bases between. The V gene's germline CDR1 is SGHNT and CDR2 YYREEE (reference sequence). The CDR3: CASSLGGAVGEKLFF. The CDR3 DNA is TGTGCCAGCAGCTTGGGTGGGGCCGTAGGTGAAAAACTGTTTTTT.

This sequence joins TRBV7-2 and TRBJ2-4; D gene uncertain. Germline-derived CDR1 and CDR2 are SGHTA and FQGNSA. This CDR3 has 14 residues. The germline V and J ends were trimmed by 5 bases and 0 bases, with 8 bases remaining between them. In DNA, the CDR3 is TGTGCCAGCAGCGAGGAGTTAGCCAAAAACATTCAGTACTTC. Protein product: CASSEELAKNIQYF.

There are a few counts of this clone. This chain links TRBV27 with TRBJ1-1; D remains unclear. This CDR3 region has 14 residues. The V end lost 2 bases, the J end lost 0 bases, and 7 bases lay between the germline ends. Per the germline V gene, CDR1 is MNHEY and CDR2 is SMNVEV (reference sequence). CDR3: CASSLTEMNTEAFF. The CDR3 nucleotides read TGTGCCAGCAGTTTAACAGAAATGAACACTGAAGCTTTCTTT.

J is TRBJ2-3 and V is TRBV7-9, with D perhaps TRBD1 (6 bases). The V gene lost 0 bases and the J gene lost 1 base, with 11 bases spanning the gap. From germline, CDR1 is SEHNR and CDR2 FQNEAQ (reference sequence). This CDR3 has 16 amino acids. CDR3 sequence reads: CASSLAGGTGTDTQYF. As DNA, the CDR3 is TGTGCCAGCAGCTTAGCTGGGGGCACTGGCACAGATACGCAGTATTTT. The full variable domain, in which reference TRBV7-9 and TRBJ2-3 provide the parts outside the CDR3, is DTGVSQNPRHKITKRGQNVTFRCDPISEHNRLYWYRQTLGQGPEFLTYFQNEAQLEKSRLLSDRFSAERPKGSFSTLEIQRTEQGDSAMYLCASSLAGGTGTDTQYFGPGTRLTVL.

This clone occurred a few times. The chain couples TRBV28 to TRBJ1-2; perhaps TRBD1 as D (5 bases). The germline gives CDR1 MDHEN, CDR2 SYDVKM. The CDR3 is 13 residues long. V was clipped by 6 bases and J by 4 bases, with 12 bases between them. DNA for the CDR3: TGTGCCAGCAGCCTCCAGGGTGGCTATGGCTACACCTTC. Its protein is CASSLQGGYGYTF.

A few counts support this clone. The rearrangement links TRBV28 to TRBJ2-2, with TRBD2 matching 9 bases. The CDR3 has 18 residues. Germline values: CDR1 MDHEN, CDR2 SYDVKM. Unmatched junction bases numbered 10, after V lost 1 base and J lost 4 bases. CDR3 sequence (DNA): TGTGCCAGCAGTTTATTAGGTAGCGGGAGTTTAAGCACCGGGGAGCTGTTTTTT. Protein sequence: CASSLLGSGSLSTGELFF.